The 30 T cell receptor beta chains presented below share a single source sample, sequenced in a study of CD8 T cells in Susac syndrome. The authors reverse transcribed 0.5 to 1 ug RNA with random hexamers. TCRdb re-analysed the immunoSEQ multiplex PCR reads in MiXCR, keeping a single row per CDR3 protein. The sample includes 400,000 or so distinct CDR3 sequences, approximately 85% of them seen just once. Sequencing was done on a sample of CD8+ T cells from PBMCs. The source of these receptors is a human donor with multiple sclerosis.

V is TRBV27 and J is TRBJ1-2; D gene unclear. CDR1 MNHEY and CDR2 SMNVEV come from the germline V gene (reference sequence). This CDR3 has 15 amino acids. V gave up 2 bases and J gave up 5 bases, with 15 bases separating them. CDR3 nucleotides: TGTGCCAGCAGTTTAGGATGGCGGAGCGAATATGGCTACACCTTC. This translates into CASSLGWRSEYGYTF.

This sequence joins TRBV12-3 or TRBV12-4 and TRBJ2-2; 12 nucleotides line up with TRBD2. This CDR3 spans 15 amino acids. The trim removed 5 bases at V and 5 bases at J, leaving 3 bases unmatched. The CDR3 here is CASSETSGRTGELFF. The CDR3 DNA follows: TGTGCCAGCAGTGAGACTAGCGGGAGAACCGGGGAGCTGTTTTTT.

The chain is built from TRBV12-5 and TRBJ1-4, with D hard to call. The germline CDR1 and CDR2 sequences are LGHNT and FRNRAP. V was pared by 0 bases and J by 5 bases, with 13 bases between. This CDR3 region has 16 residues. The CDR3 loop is CASGLVLTATNEKLFF. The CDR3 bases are TGTGCTAGTGGTTTGGTACTCACAGCGACCAATGAAAAACTGTTTTTT. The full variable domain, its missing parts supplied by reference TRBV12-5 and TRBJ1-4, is DARVTQTPRHKVTEMGQEVTMRCQPILGHNTVFWYRQTMMQGLELLAYFRNRAPLDDSGMPKDRFSAEMPDATLATLKIQPSEPRDSAVYFCASGLVLTATNEKLFFGSGTQLSVL.

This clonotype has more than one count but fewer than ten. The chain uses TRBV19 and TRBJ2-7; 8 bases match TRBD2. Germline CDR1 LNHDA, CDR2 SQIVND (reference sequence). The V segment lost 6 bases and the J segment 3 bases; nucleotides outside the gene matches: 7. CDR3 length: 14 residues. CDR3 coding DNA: TGTGCCAGTAGCTTCACTAGCGGCGGCTACGAGCAGTACTTC. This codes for CASSFTSGGYEQYF.

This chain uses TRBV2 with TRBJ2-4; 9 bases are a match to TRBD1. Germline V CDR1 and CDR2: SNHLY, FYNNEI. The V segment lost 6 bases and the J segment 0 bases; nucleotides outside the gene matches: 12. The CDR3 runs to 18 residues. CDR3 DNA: TGTGCCAGCAGCACACCATCACAGGGGGCCCTAGCCAAAAACATTCAGTACTTC. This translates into CASSTPSQGALAKNIQYF.

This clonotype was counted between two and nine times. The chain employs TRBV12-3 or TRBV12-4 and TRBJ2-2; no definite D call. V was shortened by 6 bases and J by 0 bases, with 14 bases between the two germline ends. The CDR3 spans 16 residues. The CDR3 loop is CASSHQRTANTGELFF. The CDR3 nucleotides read TGTGCCAGCAGCCACCAACGCACAGCGAACACCGGGGAGCTGTTTTTT.

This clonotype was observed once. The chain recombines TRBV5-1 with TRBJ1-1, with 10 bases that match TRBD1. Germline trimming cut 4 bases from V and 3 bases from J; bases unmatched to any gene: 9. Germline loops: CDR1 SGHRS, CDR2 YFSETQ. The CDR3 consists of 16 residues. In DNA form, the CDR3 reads TGCGCCAGCAGCCACGGACAGGGGGGTGTGGACACTGAAGCTTTCTTT. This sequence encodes CASSHGQGGVDTEAFF.

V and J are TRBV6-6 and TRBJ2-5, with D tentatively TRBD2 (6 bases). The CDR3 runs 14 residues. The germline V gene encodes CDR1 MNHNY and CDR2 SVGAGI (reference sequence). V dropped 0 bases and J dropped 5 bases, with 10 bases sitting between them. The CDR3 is CASSYSPGAETQYF. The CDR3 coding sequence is TGTGCCAGCAGTTACTCCCCGGGAGCGGAGACCCAGTACTTC.

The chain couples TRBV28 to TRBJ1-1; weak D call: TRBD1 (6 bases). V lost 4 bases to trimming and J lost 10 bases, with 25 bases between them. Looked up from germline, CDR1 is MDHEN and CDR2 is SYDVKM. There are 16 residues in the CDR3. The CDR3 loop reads CASSSHLQGPTGRAFF. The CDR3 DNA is TGTGCCAGCAGTTCTCACCTACAGGGTCCAACTGGACGAGCTTTCTTT.

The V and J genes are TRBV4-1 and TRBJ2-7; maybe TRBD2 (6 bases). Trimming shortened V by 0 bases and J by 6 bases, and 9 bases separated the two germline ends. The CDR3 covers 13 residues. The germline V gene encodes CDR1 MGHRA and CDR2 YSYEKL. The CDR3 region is CASSQEASAEQYF. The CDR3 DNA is TGCGCCAGCAGCCAAGAAGCTAGCGCCGAGCAGTACTTC.

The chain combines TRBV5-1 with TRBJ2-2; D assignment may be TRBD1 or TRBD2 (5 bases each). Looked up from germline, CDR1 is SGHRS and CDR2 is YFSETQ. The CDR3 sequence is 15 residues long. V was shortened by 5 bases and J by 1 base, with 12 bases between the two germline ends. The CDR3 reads CASRYEGLNTGELFF. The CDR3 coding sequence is TGCGCCAGCAGATATGAGGGGTTGAACACCGGGGAGCTGTTTTTT.

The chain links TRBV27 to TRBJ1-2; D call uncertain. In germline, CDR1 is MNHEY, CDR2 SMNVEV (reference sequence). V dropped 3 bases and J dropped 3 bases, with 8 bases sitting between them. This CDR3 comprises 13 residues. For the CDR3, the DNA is TGTGCCAGCAGTTTCGGACGGTACTATGGCTACACCTTC. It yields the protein CASSFGRYYGYTF.

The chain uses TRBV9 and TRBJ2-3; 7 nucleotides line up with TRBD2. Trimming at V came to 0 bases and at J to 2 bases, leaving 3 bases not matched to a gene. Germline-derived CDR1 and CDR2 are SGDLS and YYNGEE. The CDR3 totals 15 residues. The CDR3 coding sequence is TGTGCCAGCAGCGTAGGACGGGGGGTCACAGATACGCAGTATTTT. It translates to CASSVGRGVTDTQYF.

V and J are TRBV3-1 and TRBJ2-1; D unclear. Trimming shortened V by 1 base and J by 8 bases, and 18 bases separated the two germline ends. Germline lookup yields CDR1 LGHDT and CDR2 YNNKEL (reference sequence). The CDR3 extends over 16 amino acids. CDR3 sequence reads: CASSQGPRQPVHEQFF. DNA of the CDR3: TGTGCCAGCAGCCAAGGGCCAAGGCAGCCGGTCCATGAGCAGTTCTTC.

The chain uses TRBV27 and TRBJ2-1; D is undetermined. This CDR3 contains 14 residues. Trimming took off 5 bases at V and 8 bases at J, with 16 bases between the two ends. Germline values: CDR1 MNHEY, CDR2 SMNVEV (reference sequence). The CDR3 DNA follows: TGTGCCAGCAGTACTCTTAGCCACTATTATGAGCAGTTCTTC. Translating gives CASSTLSHYYEQFF.

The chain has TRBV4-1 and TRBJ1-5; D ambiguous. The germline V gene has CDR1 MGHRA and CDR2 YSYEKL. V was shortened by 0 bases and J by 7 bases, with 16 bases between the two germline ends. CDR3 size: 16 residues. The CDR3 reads CASSQESADLGQPQHF. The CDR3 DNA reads TGCGCCAGCAGCCAAGAGTCGGCGGACCTCGGGCAGCCCCAGCATTTT.

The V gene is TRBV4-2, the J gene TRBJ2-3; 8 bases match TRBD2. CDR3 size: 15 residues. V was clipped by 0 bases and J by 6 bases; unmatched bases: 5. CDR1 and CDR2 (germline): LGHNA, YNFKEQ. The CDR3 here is CASSQEAGEGDTQYF. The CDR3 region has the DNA TGTGCCAGCAGCCAAGAAGCGGGAGAGGGGGATACGCAGTATTTT.

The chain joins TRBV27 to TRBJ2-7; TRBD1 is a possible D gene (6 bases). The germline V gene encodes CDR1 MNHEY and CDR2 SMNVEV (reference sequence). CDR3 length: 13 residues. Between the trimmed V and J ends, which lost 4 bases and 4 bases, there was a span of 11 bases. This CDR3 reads CASSSGAGYEQYF. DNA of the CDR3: TGTGCCAGCAGTTCAGGGGCGGGTTACGAGCAGTACTTC.

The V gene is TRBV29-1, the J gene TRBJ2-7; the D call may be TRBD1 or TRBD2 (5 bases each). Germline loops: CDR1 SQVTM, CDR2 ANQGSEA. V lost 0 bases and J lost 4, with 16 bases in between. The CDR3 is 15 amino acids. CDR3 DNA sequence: TGCAGCGTTGAAGATCGGGGACGAGGAGAATACGAGCAGTACTTC. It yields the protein CSVEDRGRGEYEQYF.

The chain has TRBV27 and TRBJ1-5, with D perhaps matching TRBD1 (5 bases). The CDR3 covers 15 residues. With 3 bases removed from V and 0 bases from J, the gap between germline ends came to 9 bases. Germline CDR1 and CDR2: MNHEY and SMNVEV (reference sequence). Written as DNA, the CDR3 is TGTGCCAGCAGTTTTTTAGGGGATAGCAATCAGCCCCAGCATTTT. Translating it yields CASSFLGDSNQPQHF.

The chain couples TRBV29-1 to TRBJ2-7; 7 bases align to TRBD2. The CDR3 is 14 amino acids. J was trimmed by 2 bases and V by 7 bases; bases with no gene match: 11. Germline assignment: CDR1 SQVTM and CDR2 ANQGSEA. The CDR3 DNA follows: TGCAGCGCAAACGGACTAGAAGGGACCTACGAGCAGTACTTC. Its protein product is CSANGLEGTYEQYF.

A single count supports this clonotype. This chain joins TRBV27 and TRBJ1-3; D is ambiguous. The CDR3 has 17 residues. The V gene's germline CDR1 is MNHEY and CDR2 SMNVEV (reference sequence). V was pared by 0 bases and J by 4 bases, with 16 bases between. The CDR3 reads CASSLSPGQSPGNTIYF. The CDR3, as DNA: TGTGCCAGCAGTTTATCCCCAGGTCAGAGTCCCGGAAACACCATATATTTT.

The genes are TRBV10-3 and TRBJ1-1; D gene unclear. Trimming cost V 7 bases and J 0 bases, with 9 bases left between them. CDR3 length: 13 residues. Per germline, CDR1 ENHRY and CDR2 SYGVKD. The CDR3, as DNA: TGTGCCATCAACAACGGACTGAACACTGAAGCTTTCTTT. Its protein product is CAINNGLNTEAFF.

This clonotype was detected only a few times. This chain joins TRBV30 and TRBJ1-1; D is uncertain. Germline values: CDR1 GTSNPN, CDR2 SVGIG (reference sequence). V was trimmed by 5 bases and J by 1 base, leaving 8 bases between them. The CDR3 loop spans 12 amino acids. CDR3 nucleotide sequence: TGTGCCTGGTCCGAGTCGAACACTGAAGCTTTCTTT. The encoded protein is CAWSESNTEAFF.

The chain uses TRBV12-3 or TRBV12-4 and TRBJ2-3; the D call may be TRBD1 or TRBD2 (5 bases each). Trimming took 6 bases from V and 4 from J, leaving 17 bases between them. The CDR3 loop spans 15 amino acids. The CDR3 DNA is TGTGCCAGCAGCCTCCGGGACGGGATTCCAGATACGCAGTATTTT. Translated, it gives CASSLRDGIPDTQYF.

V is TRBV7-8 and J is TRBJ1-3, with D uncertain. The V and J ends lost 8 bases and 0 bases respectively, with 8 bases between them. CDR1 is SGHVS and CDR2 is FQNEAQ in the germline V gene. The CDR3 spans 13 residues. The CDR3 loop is CASRSDSGNTIYF. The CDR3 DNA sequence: TGTGCCAGCCGCAGTGACTCTGGAAACACCATATATTTT.

This chain's CDR3 is CASSLRSGITEAFF. The CDR3 nucleotides are TGTGCCAGCAGCTTAAGATCAGGAATCACTGAAGCTTTCTTT. The J gene is TRBJ1-1, the V gene TRBV7-2; D is unclear. V was pared by 2 bases and J by 4 bases, with 11 bases between. CDR1 SGHTA and CDR2 FQGNSA come from the germline V gene. The CDR3 length is 14 residues.

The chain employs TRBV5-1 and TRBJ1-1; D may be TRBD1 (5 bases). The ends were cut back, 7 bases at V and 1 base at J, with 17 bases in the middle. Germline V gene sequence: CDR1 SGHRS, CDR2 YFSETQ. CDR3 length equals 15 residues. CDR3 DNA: TGCGCCAGCGTTAAGGGGACCCTGACGAACACTGAAGCTTTCTTT. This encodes CASVKGTLTNTEAFF.

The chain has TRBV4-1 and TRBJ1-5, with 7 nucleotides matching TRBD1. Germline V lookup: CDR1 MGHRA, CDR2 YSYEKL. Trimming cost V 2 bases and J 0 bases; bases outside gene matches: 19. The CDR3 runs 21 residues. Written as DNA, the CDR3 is TGCGCCAGCAGCCAAACAATCATCAGCACCGGGACAGCAAATAGCAATCAGCCCCAGCATTTT. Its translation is CASSQTIISTGTANSNQPQHF.

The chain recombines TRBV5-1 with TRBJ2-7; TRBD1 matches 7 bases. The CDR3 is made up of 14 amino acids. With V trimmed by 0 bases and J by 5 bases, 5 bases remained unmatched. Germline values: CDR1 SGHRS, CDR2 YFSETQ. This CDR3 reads CASSLGQGSDEQYF. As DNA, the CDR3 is TGCGCCAGCAGCTTGGGACAGGGTAGCGACGAGCAGTACTTC.